This T cell receptor (beta chain) came from a study of T-cell memory formation after mild COVID-19. Study information: Most TCR clusters belonged to a single donor.

TCRdb recomputed calls from the 5' RACE reads with MiXCR, one row per CDR3 protein. The sample records about 29,000 distinct CDR3 sequences, 12% being singletons. The V end was cut by 0 bases, the J end by 4 bases, with 10 bases between. The length of the CDR3 is 15 residues. Germline values: CDR1 MNHEY, CDR2 SMNVEV (reference sequence). This sequence joins TRBV27 and TRBJ1-5, with D perhaps TRBD1 (5 bases). The receptor comes from an adult woman who had mild COVID-19 (a few samples of this study predate the infection). Cell type and time point are not known. Sequencing was carried out using PBMCs or a T cell subset sorted from them (not recorded which). The CDR3 nucleotides are TGTGCCAGCAGTTTATCGGCAGGGTCTAATCAGCCCCAGCATTTT. The encoded protein is CASSLSAGSNQPQHF.